This entry features one T cell receptor (beta chain) sequence. This receptor's antigen is unknown. Per-base quality was not reported, and no clone a single base away is much larger than it. V and J are truncated by 0 bases and 3 bases respectively, leaving an intervening sequence of 9 bases. Inclusive of the bounding cysteine and phenylalanine, the CDR3 is 14 residues long. Kept here is only the CDR3 DNA, which spans 42 bases and is read in frame from base 1. Per the germline V gene (reference sequence), MNHEY is the CDR1 and SMNVEV is the CDR2. TCR beta CDR3 regions were amplified from RNA transcripts. For the first round of RT-PCR on the TCR CDR3, the HTBI primer set was used together with the Qiagen OneStep RT-PCR kit. Libraries were constructed in a second round of multiplex PCR, after which size selection and purification were carried out. Paired-end sequencing of the libraries was performed with 100 bp reads on an Illumina HiSeq2000. Per the authors' processing: SOAPnuke was used to process the raw data, throwing out any read that contained adapters or uncalled bases, had a mean Phred below 15, or lacked an exact constant-primer or identifier match. COPE v1.2.5 was used to merge the high-quality paired reads, and each unique nucleotide sequence was defined as a clonotype. MiTCR v1.1 was used to align the clonotypes against IMGT TRBV, TRBD and TRBJ reference segments. Only V-J combinations with frequency above 0.0001, covering 99.2% of repertoires, were analysed. A TCS score was defined as the ratio between F50 (clonal expansion) and ExV (chaos), using BLOSUM62-based TCRdist between CDR3 peptides within each V-J. Welch's t-statistics and random forest reduced around 550 V-J features to 10 to 15, which were used in a naive Bayes classifier (R e1071). The similarity between thyroid and blood repertoires was quantified using the Morisita-Horn index. TCRdb took the public reads, trimmed them with fastp at Q25, ran MiXCR for clone calling and kept in-frame beta chains. Identical CDR3 protein sequences are pooled into one entry, listed with their most common genes and DNA. TCRdb, not the authors, supplied the V and J calls. For this sample the table gives about 610,000 distinct CDR3 sequences, of which roughly 15% were detected only once. The ten largest clones represent 3.5% to 4.5% of the sample.

Ophthalmopathy patients had moderately to severely active disease, Clinical Activity Score of at least 3, NOSPECS grade of at least 4, and duration under 3 months. Exclusion was applied to patients with uncontrolled infections, other autoimmune diseases, pregnancy or lactation. Diagnoses relied on clinical symptoms, serum thyroxine and TRAb, thyroid ultrasound and orbital computed tomography. PBMCs were separated from over 9 ml of fresh peripheral blood using Ficoll-Paque density gradient centrifugation. Total RNA was extracted using Trizol reagent, and RNA quality was assessed on an Agilent 2100 Bioanalyzer. The record originates from a study of T cells in Graves' hyperthyroidism and ophthalmopathy (dated 2019 in TCRdb). In terms of the full investigation: Peripheral blood was sampled at the time of initial diagnosis, prior to any treatment. A discovery cohort of 95 to 100 patients, 43 with Graves' ophthalmopathy and about 60 with stable Graves' hyperthyroidism, was used to find distinguishing TCR V-J signatures. An independent validation cohort of around 19 hyperthyroidism patients and 17 patients who later progressed to ophthalmopathy tested prospective prediction of ophthalmopathy. The roughly 90 discovery patients were divided at random into training and test sets in a 7:3 ratio. In several Graves' hyperthyroidism patients, the study also compared T-cell repertoires from thyroid tissue with T-cell repertoires from blood. After blood sampling, hyperthyroidism patients were treated with methimazole at a starting dose of 30 mg daily, and ophthalmopathy patients were treated with high-dose intravenous methylprednisolone. According to the paper, TCR Vbeta CDR3 sequencing was carried out on approximately 140 peripheral blood samples, which came from fewer than 50 ophthalmopathy, approximately 72 hyperthyroidism and approximately 17 progressor patients.

General conclusions and limits of the study: Blood samples also contained most of the expanded thyroid clonotypes (frequency above 0.001), which suggests that blood repertoires may reflect thyroid immune responses. In cross-validation, a model built on a 13 V-J signature told ophthalmopathy apart from stable hyperthyroidism with 87.88% sensitivity and roughly 81% specificity, and in testing the same model reached 80%/75%. During validation, the model predicted progression to ophthalmopathy a median of around 7 months ahead of onset, with more than 60% sensitivity and 72.22% specificity. No statistical method was used to fix the sample size in advance, and group allocation was not hidden from the investigators.

The sample consisted of blood. The sequence links TRBV27 to TRBJ2-7, with no reliable assignment of the D segment. This TCR was recovered from a woman between 40 and 50 years old with Graves' ophthalmopathy. The DNA sequence is given as TGTGCCAGCAGTTTATCCCTCGTAGGCTACGAGCAGTACTTC. It specifies CASSLSLVGYEQYF.